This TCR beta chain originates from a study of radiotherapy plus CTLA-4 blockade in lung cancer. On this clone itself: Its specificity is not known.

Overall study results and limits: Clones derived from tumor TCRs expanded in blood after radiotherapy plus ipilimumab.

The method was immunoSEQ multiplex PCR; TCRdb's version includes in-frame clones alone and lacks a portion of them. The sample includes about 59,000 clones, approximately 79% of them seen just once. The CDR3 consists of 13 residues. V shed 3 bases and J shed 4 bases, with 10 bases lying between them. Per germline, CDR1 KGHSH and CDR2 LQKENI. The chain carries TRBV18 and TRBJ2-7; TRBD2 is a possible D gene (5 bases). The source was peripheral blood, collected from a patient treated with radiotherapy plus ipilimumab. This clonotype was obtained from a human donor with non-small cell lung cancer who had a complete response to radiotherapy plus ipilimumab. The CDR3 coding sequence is TGTGCCAGCTCACCTTACGGGGATTACGAGCAGTACTTC. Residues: CASSPYGDYEQYF.